This is a list of T cell receptor beta chains from one sample in a study of blood T cell repertoires in COVID-19. The data were produced by immunoSEQ multiplex PCR, yet TCRdb's version contains in-frame clones alone and is incomplete. Of 77,000 or so clones listed, 70% to 90% are singletons. The sequenced material came from peripheral blood. These receptors originate from a man in his fifties or sixties with active COVID-19. Both conserved end residues are part of each CDR3. A D gene is named only where the DNA matches it firmly. Rows may omit the clone size; those that give it use once, few, many or a size class.

-	TRBJ1-6	-	TRBV3-1/TRBV3-2	TGTGCCAGCAGCCAATTGGAGAATTCACCCCTCCACTTT	CASSQLENSPLHF
-	TRBJ2-1	-	TRBV11-3	TGTGCCAGCAGCCTGAACCGGGACTCGCATAATGAGCAGTTCTTC	CASSLNRDSHNEQFF
-	TRBJ2-7	-	TRBV10-3	TGTGCCATCAGTGTGGTTCCTAGCTCCTACGAGCAGTACTTC	CAISVVPSSYEQYF
-	TRBJ1-1	-	TRBV5-1	TGCGCCAGCAGCTTGCGAGGAGAGAACACTGAAGCTTTCTTT	CASSLRGENTEAFF
TRBD1	TRBJ2-5	-	TRBV9	TGTGCCAGCAGCGCCATTCCAGGGGGCGGGGAGACCCAGTACTTC	CASSAIPGGGETQYF
TRBD2	TRBJ2-3	-	TRBV2	TGTGCCAGCAGAGCCGGGACTAGCATAGCAGATACGCAGTATTTT	CASRAGTSIADTQYF
TRBD2	TRBJ2-1	-	TRBV5-4	TGTGCCAGCAGCTCGTTCGGCCCCCGACGGACTAGCAGAACCTACAATGAGCAGTTCTTC	CASSSFGPRRTSRTYNEQFF
TRBD1	TRBJ1-2	-	TRBV7-9	TGTGCCAGCAGCTTACCCGGGACAGGTCTTAACTATGGCTACACCTTC	CASSLPGTGLNYGYTF
TRBD1	TRBJ1-1	-	TRBV5-4	TGTGCCAGCAGTCTGCAGGGGGCCTACACTGAAGCTTTCTTT	CASSLQGAYTEAFF
-	TRBJ1-3	-	TRBV5-1	TGCGCCAGCAGCACTTATATGGGAAACACCATATATTTT	CASSTYMGNTIYF
TRBD1	TRBJ1-1	-	TRBV28	TGTGCCAGCAGTACAGGGGGCGGGAACACTGAAGCTTTCTTT	CASSTGGGNTEAFF
TRBD1	TRBJ2-7	-	TRBV6-6	TGTGCCAGCAGGGCACTTACAGGGGGCAGGGACGAGCAGTACTTC	CASRALTGGRDEQYF
TRBD1	TRBJ1-1	-	TRBV15	TGTGCCACCAGCCCACGATCGCAGGGGGCAGCTGAAGCTTTCTTT	CATSPRSQGAAEAFF
-	TRBJ1-1	-	TRBV2	TGTGCCAGCAATTTGGACAGTCCCCGGAGGACTGAAGCTTTCTTT	CASNLDSPRRTEAFF
-	TRBJ1-1	-	TRBV19	TGTGCCAGTGGTCGGCAGGCGAACACTGAAGCTTTCTTT	CASGRQANTEAFF
TRBD2	TRBJ2-7	-	TRBV6-2/TRBV6-3	TGTGCCAGCAGCTCTACTAGCGGAACCTCCTACGAGCAGTACTTC	CASSSTSGTSYEQYF
-	TRBJ2-1	-	TRBV7-6	TGTGCCAGCAGCTTAGCGCGTGAGGGCAGGGGTGACTTGAGGGCTAACAATGAGCAGTTCTTC	CASSLAREGRGDLRANNEQFF
-	TRBJ1-6	-	TRBV7-9	TGTGCCAGCAGCCTGTCGGGGGGTCGGATTAATTCACCCCTCCACTTT	CASSLSGGRINSPLHF
-	TRBJ1-2	-	TRBV7-2	TGTGCCAGCAGCTTATATGGGTCGGGGGAAAATGGCTACACCTTC	CASSLYGSGENGYTF
-	TRBJ1-2	-	TRBV28	TGTGCCAGCACCCTACCACAGGGAAATGGCTACACCTTC	CASTLPQGNGYTF
TRBD2	TRBJ2-1	-	TRBV28	TGTGCCAGCAGTTTTACGGGGACTATGATCTGGGGTGAGCAGTTCTTC	CASSFTGTMIWGEQFF
-	TRBJ2-1	-	TRBV21-1	TGTGCCAGCAGCAAAGCCCCTGGGACTAGCGGGAGGAAGAGTGAGCAGTTCTTC	CASSKAPGTSGRKSEQFF
TRBD1	TRBJ2-5	-	TRBV11-2	TGTGCCAGCAGCCTAACAGACAGGGGGCAAGAGACCCAGTACTTC	CASSLTDRGQETQYF
TRBD1	TRBJ1-1	-	TRBV7-2	TGTGCCAGCAGCCCAGAGACAGGGAGCGCTGAAGCTTTCTTT	CASSPETGSAEAFF
TRBD2	TRBJ2-1	-	TRBV7-8	TGTGCCAGCAGCCTCATTCGGACTAGCTATAACAATGAGCAGTTCTTC	CASSLIRTSYNNEQFF
TRBD1	TRBJ1-1	-	TRBV3-1/TRBV3-2	TGTGCCAGCAGCCAACGACAGGGTGACACTGAAGCTTTCTTT	CASSQRQGDTEAFF
TRBD2	TRBJ2-7	few	TRBV7-8	TGTGCCAGCAGCCACCGCAGCGGGGGAACCCACAACTTCTACGAGCAGTACTTC	CASSHRSGGTHNFYEQYF
-	TRBJ1-6	-	TRBV11-2	TGTGCCAGCAGCCGGGGGAGGGGCAGGGGTAATTCACCCCTCCACTTT	CASSRGRGRGNSPLHF
-	TRBJ2-3	-	TRBV28	TGTGCCAGCAGCACCCTTCGGGGGACCAGCACAGATACGCAGTATTTT	CASSTLRGTSTDTQYF
TRBD1	TRBJ1-3	-	TRBV7-3	TGTGCCAGCAGCTTACAACAGGGGGACACCATATATTTT	CASSLQQGDTIYF
-	TRBJ2-3	few	TRBV15	TGTGCCACCAGCAGAGATCTATCGCAGGGCACAGATACGCAGTATTTT	CATSRDLSQGTDTQYF
TRBD1	TRBJ1-3	once	TRBV7-9	TGTGCCAGCAGCTTGGGACAGGGGAGCTCTGGAAACACCATATATTTT	CASSLGQGSSGNTIYF
-	TRBJ2-7	-	TRBV14	TGTGCCAGCAGCCAAGTGGGCGGACACTACGAGCAGTACTTC	CASSQVGGHYEQYF
TRBD1	TRBJ2-7	-	TRBV6-1	TGTGCCAGCAGTGATGTAAACAGGGGGCGTTACGAGCAGTACTTC	CASSDVNRGRYEQYF
-	TRBJ2-3	-	TRBV27	TGTGCCAGCAGCCTCCCCCCAGATACGCAGTATTTT	CASSLPPDTQYF
-	TRBJ2-1	once	TRBV4-3	TGCGCCAGCAGCCAAGATGGAGAGGGGGGGCGTTACAATGAGCAGTTCTTC	CASSQDGEGGRYNEQFF
TRBD1	TRBJ1-6	-	TRBV18	TGTGCCAGCTCTCCGACCGGGACAGGAGGGAATTCACCCCTCCACTTT	CASSPTGTGGNSPLHF
-	TRBJ1-2	-	TRBV5-5	TGTGCCAGCAGCTTGGTACAGAGCTATGGCTACACCTTC	CASSLVQSYGYTF
-	TRBJ2-7	few	TRBV5-1	TGCGCCAGCAGCCCGGGGCAGGGGCCGAGAGGTTACGAGCAGTACTTC	CASSPGQGPRGYEQYF
-	TRBJ1-1	-	TRBV4-3	TGCGCCAGCAGCCAAGATACTAGAGCCGTCGGCACTGAAGCTTTCTTT	CASSQDTRAVGTEAFF
TRBD1	TRBJ2-7	once	TRBV20-1	TGCAGTGCTAGTTGGGCAGGGGGCGGACGACGGGAAAAGAAGTACTTC	CSASWAGGGRREKKYF
-	TRBJ1-3	once	TRBV9	TGTGCCAGCAGCGCCAGGGTCCCTGGAAACACCATATATTTT	CASSARVPGNTIYF
-	TRBJ1-4	-	TRBV7-9	TGTGCCGCTGAGAACTCACGTCGGGAAAAACTGTTTTTT	CAAENSRREKLFF
TRBD1	TRBJ2-7	once	TRBV28	TGTGCCAGCAGTCTCCTAAGGACAGGGGGGGACGAGCAGTACTTC	CASSLLRTGGDEQYF
TRBD1	TRBJ1-1	-	TRBV6-1	TGTGCCAGCAGTGAAGCAAGGACAGGGCCCACTGAAGCTTTCTTT	CASSEARTGPTEAFF
-	TRBJ1-5	-	TRBV5-1	TGCGCCAGCAGCTTGGAGGGGGACCGCAATCAGCCCCAGCATTTT	CASSLEGDRNQPQHF
-	TRBJ2-5	few	TRBV7-9	TGTGCCAGCAGCATCAGGGAGACCCAGTACTTC	CASSIRETQYF
-	TRBJ2-1	-	TRBV5-1	TGCGCCAGCAGCTTGGTGGGTAGCCCTTCTAACAATGAGCAGTTCTTC	CASSLVGSPSNNEQFF
TRBD2	TRBJ2-2	-	TRBV28	TGTGCCAGCAGCCGCGTTTTTAGCGGGACGACGGTCGGGGAGCTGTTTTTT	CASSRVFSGTTVGELFF
TRBD1	TRBJ2-1	-	TRBV6-1	TGTGCCAGCAGTGACCCACCCGGGACAGGCCTATACAATGAGCAGTTCTTC	CASSDPPGTGLYNEQFF
-	TRBJ1-4	-	TRBV28	TGTGCCAGCAGCTCCGAGGCAGGAGCAAGGGAGAGGGAAAAACTGTTTTTT	CASSSEAGAREREKLFF
TRBD1	TRBJ1-6	-	TRBV28	TGTGCCAGCAGGTTACAGGGGGAGAATTCACCCCTCCACTTT	CASRLQGENSPLHF
-	TRBJ2-1	-	TRBV5-1	TGCGCCAGCAGCTCGGGGGGCGGGAGAGAGTATGAGCAGTTCTTC	CASSSGGGREYEQFF
-	TRBJ2-5	-	TRBV5-1	TGCGCCAGCAGCTTGGAGCGTTCCCCCTCAGAGACCCAGTACTTC	CASSLERSPSETQYF
TRBD1	TRBJ1-2	-	TRBV2	TGTGCCAGCAGAGGCCCGGGACAGCGAGCATCATATGGCTACACCTTC	CASRGPGQRASYGYTF